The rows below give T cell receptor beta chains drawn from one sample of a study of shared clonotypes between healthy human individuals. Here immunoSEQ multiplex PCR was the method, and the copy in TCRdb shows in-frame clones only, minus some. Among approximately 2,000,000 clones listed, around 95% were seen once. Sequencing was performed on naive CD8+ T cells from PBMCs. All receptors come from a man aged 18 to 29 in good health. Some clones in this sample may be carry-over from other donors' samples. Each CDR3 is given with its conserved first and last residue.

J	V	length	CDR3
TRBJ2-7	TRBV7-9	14	CASSLRAADYEQYF
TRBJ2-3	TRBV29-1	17	CSVAGTSGGLSTDTQYF
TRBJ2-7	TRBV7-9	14	CASSARGPPYEQYF
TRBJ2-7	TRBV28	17	CASSLYAGSPSSYEQYF
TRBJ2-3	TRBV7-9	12	CASSQGGNTQYF
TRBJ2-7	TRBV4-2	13	CASSQEGGYEQYF
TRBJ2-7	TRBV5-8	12	CASSLGYHEQYF
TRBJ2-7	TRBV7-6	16	CASSPGTSGRAEEQYF
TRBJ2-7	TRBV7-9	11	CASSFRYEQYF
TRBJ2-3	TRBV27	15	CASSLSGDSTDTQYF
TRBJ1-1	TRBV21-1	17	CASSNRAGQGMNTEAFF
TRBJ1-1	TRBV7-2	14	CASSLLTGDTEAFF
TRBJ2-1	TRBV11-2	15	CASSLPAGLDNEQFF
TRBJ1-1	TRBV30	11	CAWSRGTEAFF
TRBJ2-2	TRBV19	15	CASSRDRGDTGELFF
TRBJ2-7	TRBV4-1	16	CASSQDIILPHYEQYF
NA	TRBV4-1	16	CASSQDDDRGTYEQYF
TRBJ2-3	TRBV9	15	CASSGETVPTDTQYF
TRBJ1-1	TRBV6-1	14	CASSEVLMNTEAFF
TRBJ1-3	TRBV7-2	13	CASSSGVTDTIYF
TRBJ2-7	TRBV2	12	CASSGSAYEQYF
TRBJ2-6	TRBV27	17	CASTDRGGLAGANVLTF
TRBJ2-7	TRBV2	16	CASSAAGTSWKYEQYF
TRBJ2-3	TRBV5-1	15	CASSHMGAGTDTQYF
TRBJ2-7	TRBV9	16	CASSSRSDGSSYEQYF
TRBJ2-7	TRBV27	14	CASRDRDYTYEQYF
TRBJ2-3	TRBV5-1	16	CASSLGGRTPTDTQYF
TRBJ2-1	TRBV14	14	CASSQEAADNEQFF
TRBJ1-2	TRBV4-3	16	CASSQGTDAGPYGYTF
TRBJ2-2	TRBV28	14	CASTLLAGPGELFF
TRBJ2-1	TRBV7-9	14	CASSGGLYDNEQFF
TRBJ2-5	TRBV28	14	CASRRTGGGETQYF
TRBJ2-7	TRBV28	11	CASSFGDEQYF
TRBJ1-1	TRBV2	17	CASSEAVDMGGNTEAFF
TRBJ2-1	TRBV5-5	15	CASSLVGGAYNEQFF
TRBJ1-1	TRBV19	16	CASSTHRQGAITEAFF
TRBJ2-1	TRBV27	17	CASSLSLAVSSYNEQFF
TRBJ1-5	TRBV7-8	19	CASSPPVGGRDKLNQPQHF
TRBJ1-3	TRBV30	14	CAWQQGISGNTIYF
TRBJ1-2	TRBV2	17	CASSGYLAAESNYGYTF
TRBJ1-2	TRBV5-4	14	CASSLSGDNYGYTF
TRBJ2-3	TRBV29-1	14	CSAERTSGGDTQYF
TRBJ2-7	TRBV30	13	CAWSQTGAYEQYF
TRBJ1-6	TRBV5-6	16	CASSASGGVYNSPLHF
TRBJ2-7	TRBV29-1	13	CSVVARSSYEQYF